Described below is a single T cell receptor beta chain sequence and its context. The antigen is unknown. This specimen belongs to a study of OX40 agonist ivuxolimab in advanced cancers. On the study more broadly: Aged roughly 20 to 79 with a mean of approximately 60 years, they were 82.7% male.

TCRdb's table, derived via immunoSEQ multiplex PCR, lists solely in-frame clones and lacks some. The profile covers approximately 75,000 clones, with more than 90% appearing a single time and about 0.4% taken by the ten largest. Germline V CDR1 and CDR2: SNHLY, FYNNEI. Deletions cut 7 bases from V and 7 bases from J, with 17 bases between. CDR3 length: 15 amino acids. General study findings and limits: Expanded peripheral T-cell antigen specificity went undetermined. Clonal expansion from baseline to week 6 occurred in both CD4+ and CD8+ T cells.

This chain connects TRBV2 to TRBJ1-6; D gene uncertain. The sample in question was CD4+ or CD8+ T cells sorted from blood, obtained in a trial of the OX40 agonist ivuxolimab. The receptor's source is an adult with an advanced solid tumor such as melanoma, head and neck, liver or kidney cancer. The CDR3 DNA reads TGTGCCAGCAATGCCTGGGCGGGGAAGAATTCACCCCTCCACTTT. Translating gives CASNAWAGKNSPLHF. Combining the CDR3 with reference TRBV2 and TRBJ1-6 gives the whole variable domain EPEVTQTPSHQVTQMGQEVILRCVPISNHLYFYWYRQILGQKVEFLVSFYNNEISEKSEIFDDQFSVERPDGSNFTLKIRSTKLEDSAMYFCASNAWAGKNSPLHFGNGTRLTVT.